This TCR beta chain was observed in a study of cytomegalovirus exposure and HLA in healthy donors. Generated by immunoSEQ multiplex PCR, the TCRdb table keeps only in-frame clones and is missing some. The sample yields 65,000 or so clones, approximately 96% seen once. CDR3 size: 13 residues. CDR1 is MDHEN, CDR2 SYDVKM, per germline. Between the trimmed V and J ends, which lost 7 bases and 3 bases, there was a span of 12 bases. The donors were part of the validation cohort of around 110 subjects. That cohort was separate from the first cohort, which comprised under 700 subjects. The origin of this receptor is a young man in good health and CMV-seropositive. The sample taken for sequencing was PBMCs. The chain employs TRBV28 and TRBJ1-1; unclear D gene. CDR3 region: CASTPEGDTEAFF. The DNA for the CDR3 is TGTGCCAGCACCCCAGAGGGAGACACTGAAGCTTTCTTT.